This T cell receptor beta chain was sequenced in a study of T-cell memory formation after mild COVID-19. TCR alpha and TCR beta cDNA libraries carrying sample barcodes and UMIs came from 5'RACE with constant-segment primers. TCRdb re-analysed the 5' RACE reads in MiXCR, keeping a single row per CDR3 protein. This table has a few hundred thousand distinct CDR3 sequences, roughly a tenth appearing once. Study-wide points: Certain responding clones were present in pre-infection memory, suggesting participation of cross-reactive memory.

As concerns this clonotype: Its antigen is currently unknown.

The CDR3 length is 15 residues. The germline CDR1 and CDR2 sequences are SGHTA and FQGNSA. V lost 4 bases, J lost 6 bases, and 9 bases stayed unmatched. The clonotype comes from a man aged 18-30 years who had mild COVID-19 (a few samples of this study predate the infection). Cell type and time point are not known. Sequencing was performed on PBMCs or a T cell subset sorted from them (not recorded which). V gene TRBV7-2 combines with J gene TRBJ2-1, with 7 positions matching TRBD1. CDR3 amino acids: CASSSWTGIPNEQFF. The CDR3 DNA sequence: TGTGCCAGCAGCTCGTGGACAGGCATCCCCAATGAGCAGTTCTTC.